This T cell receptor (beta chain) was sequenced for a study of T-cell reconstitution after alpha-beta-depleted transplantation in children. Study-wide results and caveats: Some patients' high day-60 TCRbeta diversity was traced to surviving recipient T cells and thymic progenitors. There were reportedly several hundred expanded graft clones from which alpha-beta T cells came about two months after transplant. T-cell counts and diversity were attributed mostly to newly produced T cells one year after transplant.

It was with unique molecular identifiers that the TCRbeta library was prepared. TCRdb processed the PCR reads anew with MiXCR; each CDR3 protein has one entry. The sample consists of about 250,000 distinct CDR3 sequences, more than 20% of them appearing once. With regard to this clonotype: No antigen is known for it.

The V gene lost 0 bases and the J gene lost 0 bases, with 10 bases spanning the gap. This CDR3 region has 17 residues. Germline CDR1 is SGHRS and CDR2 is YFSETQ. The TCR was taken from a female patient aged 2-10 years who had a stem cell transplant for congenital amegakaryocytic thrombocytopenia, so the T cells may come from the graft donor. The chain combines TRBV5-1 with TRBJ2-6, with D unresolved. Source: PBMCs, mostly from graft donor cells, taken 360 days after TCRalphabeta/CD19-depleted stem cell transplant. CDR3 loop: CASSLGQTLSGANVLTF. In DNA, the CDR3 is TGCGCCAGCAGCTTGGGGCAGACTCTCTCTGGGGCCAACGTCCTGACTTTC.